This T cell receptor beta chain is drawn from a study of cytomegalovirus exposure and HLA in healthy donors. Findings and limits, study-wide: A link between a missense DCLRE1C variant and TCR beta V- and J-gene trimming emerged from a later analysis.

The PCR ran on 60 Vbeta and 13 Jbeta primers. TCRdb's table, derived via immunoSEQ multiplex PCR, lists solely in-frame clones and lacks some. The sample consists of 200,000 or so clones, about 77% of them appearing once. Turning to this clone: The antigen remains undetermined.

Sequencing was performed on PBMCs. The receptor comes from a woman between 25 and 40 years old in good health and CMV-seropositive.

CDR3 amino acids: CASKSAGVYEQYF. CDR3 DNA: TGTGCCAGTAAATCTGCGGGGGTCTACGAGCAGTACTTC. V is TRBV19 and J is TRBJ2-7, with 7 bases fitting TRBD2. This CDR3 region has 13 residues. Germline trimming cut 7 bases from V and 3 bases from J; bases unmatched to any gene: 6. Germline assignment: CDR1 LNHDA and CDR2 SQIVND (reference sequence).